This entry concerns a single T cell receptor (beta chain). The antigen is undetermined. The data are from a study of cytomegalovirus exposure and HLA in healthy donors. The donors comprised healthy bone marrow donors. Whereas donors were nominally healthy upon sampling, unrecorded immune exposures were probable. 60 Vbeta and 13 Jbeta primers were used in PCR. The assay was immunoSEQ multiplex PCR, and TCRdb's table has in-frame clones only and misses some. The sample shows 81,000 or so clones, about three fifths of them seen only once. General study points: The dataset shows that most TCR sequences were rare, while some public TCRs occurred in many donors. There were a few CMV-associated chains whose specificity for CMV antigens was confirmed in vitro.

J lost 0 bases, V lost 4 bases, and 5 bases had no gene match. Germline CDR1 and CDR2: LGHNA and YNFKEQ. There are 15 residues in the CDR3. Sequencing input: PBMCs. The TCR was taken from a woman aged 30 to 39 in good health and CMV-seropositive. This chain connects TRBV4-2 to TRBJ1-1; 7 bases match TRBD1. In nucleotides, the CDR3 is TGTGCCAGCAGCCTCCCCACAGGGGTGAACACTGAAGCTTTCTTT. It codes for CASSLPTGVNTEAFF.